The sequence of this T cell receptor beta chain was determined in a study of identical twins (dated by TCRdb to 2015 to 2016). Background on the whole study: To test whether fetal clonotypes persist, the study used deep sequencing on TCR alpha and beta repertoires from monozygotic twins, unrelated adults of various ages, and cord blood. Replicate twin experiments were performed at different times using different library preparation protocols to rule out contamination. General study outcomes and caveats: Invariant T cells such as MAIT and iNKT could partly confound zero-insertion analyses, though diverse VJ usage argued against this for most clonotypes. Compared with coincidental sharing between unrelated individuals, out-of-frame TCR alpha sequences shared between twins showed an excess of sequences with low generation probability. Fewer insertions were carried by abundant cord blood beta clonotypes; a weaker similar trend was observed in young adult naive repertoires, while no such trend was observed in memory repertoires. Conclusions relied on cross-sectional statistical analysis, since the same donors could not be followed over many years. Recombination models systematically underestimated out-of-frame TCR alpha sharing in monozygotic twins but agreed with sharing between unrelated individuals. In beta out-of-frame sequences, excess twin sharing was weaker, because having fewer shared sequences lowered the signal-to-noise ratio.

The library was obtained by 5' RACE. The sample was run on an Illumina HiSeq 2000. Template switching added a universal primer binding site, and the final cDNA carried a unique molecular identifier that allowed TCR cDNA molecules to be counted accurately. First-strand cDNA for TCR alpha and beta chains was synthesized from specific primers in the conserved constant-segment region. To control for contamination, every cDNA library carried two barcodes: a SMART-Mk sample barcode plus Illumina barcodes. TruSeq adapter sequences and Illumina sample barcodes were added in two successive PCR steps. The Illumina HiSeq platform was used with custom primers to sequence TCR alpha and beta cDNA libraries. Under the source paper's analysis protocol: MiGEC was used to process raw reads and extract unique molecular identifiers, and MiXCR was used to find CDR3 positions. For each individual, recombination models were inferred using an EM algorithm with the repgenHMM and IGoR tools. The analysis of shared clonotypes was done with the tcR package in R, with sharing normalized by the product of cloneset sizes. To study raw recombination free of thymic and clonal selection effects, out-of-frame nonproductive sequences were analyzed. The public reads were run again by TCRdb, first through fastp at Q25 and then through MiXCR, and only productive beta chains were kept. CDR3 protein duplicates are merged, each entry listing the most common genes and DNA. These V and J calls originate from TCRdb's pipeline instead of the authors' own analysis. The sample has 450,000 to 500,000 distinct CDR3 sequences on record, approximately 14% of them singletons. The top ten clonotypes cover about 1% of the sample.

This clonotype was seen repeatedly, ten times or more. What antigen it recognizes has not been identified. It has no much larger one-base neighbor in the sample; base qualities were not kept. Every donor in the study was a healthy Caucasian. The twin cohort comprised three pairs of female monozygotic twins, all aged roughly 18 to 30 years. CD4+ and CD8+ T cell populations were isolated with positive isolation kits from Invitrogen. CDR1 is given as SQVTM and CDR2 as ANQGSEA, both from the germline V gene. The junction shows trimming of 5 bases on V and 2 bases on J, plus 7 bases between the germline ends. There are 12 amino acids in the CDR3, from cysteine to phenylalanine inclusive. Only the CDR3 DNA stays, 36 bases, in frame from base 1. A further study also used this sample, focusing on yellow fever vaccine responses in identical twins. Drawing on the second study: The authors reported that the T cell response to vaccination in identical twins appeared partly convergent and partly personalized. In the study, vaccine-responding T cell clones were precisely tracked in identical twins.

Sequencing was carried out using CD4+ T cells sorted from blood. The rearrangement joined TRBV29-1 to TRBJ1-5; the D gene cannot be named for sure. This receptor was obtained from a woman between 18 and 29 years old in good health. The bases read TGCAGCGTTACTGTAGGCAATCAGCCCCAGCATTTT. Translated, it reads CSVTVGNQPQHF. The full variable domain, completed from the reference TRBV29-1 and TRBJ1-5 proteins outside the CDR3, reads SAVISQKPSRDICQRGTSLTIQCQVDSQVTMMFWYRQQPGQSLTLIATANQGSEATYESGFVIDKFPISRPNLTFSTLTVSNMSPEDSSIYLCSVTVGNQPQHFGDGTRLSIL.